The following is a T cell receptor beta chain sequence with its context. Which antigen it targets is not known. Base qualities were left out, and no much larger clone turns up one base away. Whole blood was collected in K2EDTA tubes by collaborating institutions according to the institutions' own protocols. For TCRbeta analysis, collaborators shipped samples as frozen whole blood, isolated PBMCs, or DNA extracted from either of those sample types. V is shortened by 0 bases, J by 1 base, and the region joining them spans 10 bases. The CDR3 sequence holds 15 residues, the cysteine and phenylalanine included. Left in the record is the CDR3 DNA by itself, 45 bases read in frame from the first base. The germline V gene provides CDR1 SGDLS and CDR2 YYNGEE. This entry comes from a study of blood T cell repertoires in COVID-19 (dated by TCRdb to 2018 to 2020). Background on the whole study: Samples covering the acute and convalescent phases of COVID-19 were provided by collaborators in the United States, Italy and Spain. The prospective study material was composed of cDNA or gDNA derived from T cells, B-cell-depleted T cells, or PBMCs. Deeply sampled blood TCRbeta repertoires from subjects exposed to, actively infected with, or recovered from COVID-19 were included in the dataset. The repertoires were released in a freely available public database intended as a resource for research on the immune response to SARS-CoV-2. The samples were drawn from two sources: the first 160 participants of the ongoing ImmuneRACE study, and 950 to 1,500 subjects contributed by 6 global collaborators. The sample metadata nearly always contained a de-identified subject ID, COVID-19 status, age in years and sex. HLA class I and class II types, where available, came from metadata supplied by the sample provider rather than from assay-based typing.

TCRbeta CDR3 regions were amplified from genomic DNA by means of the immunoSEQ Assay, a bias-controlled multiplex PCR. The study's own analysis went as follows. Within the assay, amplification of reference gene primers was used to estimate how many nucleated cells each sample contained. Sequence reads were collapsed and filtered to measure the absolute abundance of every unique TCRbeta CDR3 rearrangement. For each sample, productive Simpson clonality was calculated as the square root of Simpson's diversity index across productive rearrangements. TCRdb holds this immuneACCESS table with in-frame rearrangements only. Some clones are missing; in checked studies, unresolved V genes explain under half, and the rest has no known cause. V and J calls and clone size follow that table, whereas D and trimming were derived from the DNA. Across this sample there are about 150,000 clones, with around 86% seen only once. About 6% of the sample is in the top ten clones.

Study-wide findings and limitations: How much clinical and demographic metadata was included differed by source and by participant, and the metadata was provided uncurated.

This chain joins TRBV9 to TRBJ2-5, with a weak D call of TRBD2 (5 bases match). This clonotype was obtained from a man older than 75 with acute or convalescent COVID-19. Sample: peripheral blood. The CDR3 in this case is CASSVAGYPQETQYF. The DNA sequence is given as TGTGCCAGCAGCGTAGCGGGATACCCCCAAGAGACCCAGTACTTC.